The next 10 T cell receptor beta chains were all read from a single sample in a study of regulatory T cells in long-lasting Graves disease. The time point: persistent/refractory GD, antithyroid drugs over 5 years with positive TRAb. With RNA extracted from PBMCs as input, the TCR library was made. Building of the TCR beta libraries involved iRepertoire HTBI primers and Arm-PCR of CDR3 regions. A single record per CDR3 protein comes from TCRdb applying MiXCR to the multiplex PCR reads. The data show some 420,000 distinct CDR3 sequences, approximately 23% seen once. The sample here was peripheral blood mononuclear cells (PBMCs), taken when the disease was refractory, from a patient treated with antithyroid drugs. All receptors derive from a female donor with Graves disease.

This clonotype was picked up a small number of times. This CDR3 is missing its conserved last phenylalanine or tryptophan, likely due to a read error. The J gene is TRBJ1-1, the V gene TRBV20-1; the D is unclear. V was clipped by 3 bases and J by 0 bases, with 14 bases between them. CDR1 DFQATT and CDR2 SNEGSKA come from the germline V gene (reference sequence). The CDR3 spans 15 residues. The CDR3 DNA is TGCAGTGCTAGTCTCCCAGGCAGAGTGAACACTGAAGCTTTCTCT. Its translation is CSASLPGRVNTEAFS.

This clonotype turned up a few times. The V call is TRBV5-1, the J call TRBJ2-2; 7 positions agree with TRBD1. Trimming at V came to 3 bases and at J to 2 bases, leaving 10 bases not matched to a gene. The length of the CDR3 is 17 residues. Germline assignment: CDR1 SGHRS and CDR2 YFSETQ. This CDR3 reads CASSSHSTGTNTGELFF. The CDR3 nucleotides are TGCGCCAGCAGCTCCCACTCGACAGGGACAAACACCGGGGAGCTGTTTTTT.

Regarding this clonotype: This may arise from a read error, as a much more abundant clone is one base away. The chain couples TRBV12-3 or TRBV12-4 to TRBJ2-7; D tentatively reads TRBD1 or TRBD2 (5 bases each). The CDR3 loop spans 13 amino acids. Trimming stripped 5 bases from V and 2 bases from J, with 10 bases between. The CDR3 reads CASSRDHAYEQYF. CDR3 nucleotide sequence: TGTGCCAGCAGTCGGGACCACGCCTACGAGCAGTACTTC.

The gene calls are TRBV27 and TRBJ1-6; the D is unclear. Germline V lookup: CDR1 MNHEY, CDR2 SMNVEV (reference sequence). This CDR3 region has 14 residues. V dropped 4 bases and J dropped 6 bases, with 10 bases sitting between them. For the CDR3, the DNA is TGTGCCAGCAGTTCGGGCCTAGCTAATTCACCCCTCCACTTT. It encodes CASSSGLANSPLHF.

This chain uses TRBV30 with TRBJ2-3; D not resolved. Per germline, CDR1 GTSNPN and CDR2 SVGIG (reference sequence). The CDR3 totals 14 residues. The ends were cut back, 2 bases at V and 0 bases at J, with 9 bases in the middle. The CDR3 is CAWSWARSTDTQYF. CDR3 in DNA: TGTGCCTGGAGTTGGGCCCGAAGCACAGATACGCAGTATTTT.

To note about this clonotype: Just one base apart from a much larger clone, this may be a read error. No conserved phenylalanine or tryptophan is present at the end of the CDR3, so a read error is the likely explanation. The genes are TRBV20-1 and TRBJ1-4; 10 nucleotides match TRBD1. This CDR3 contains 15 residues. Trimming took 0 bases from V and 5 from J; bases not matched to a gene: 3. CDR1 DFQATT and CDR2 SNEGSKA come from the germline V gene (reference sequence). The chain's CDR3 is CSAREPGQGNEKLFL. The CDR3 DNA sequence: TGCAGTGCTAGAGAACCGGGACAGGGGAATGAAAAACTGTTTCTT.

This clonotype has more than one count but fewer than ten. The chain is built from TRBV3-1 and TRBJ1-3; D gene unclear. Trimming took off 0 bases at V and 0 bases at J, with 9 bases between the two ends. The V gene's germline CDR1 is LGHDT and CDR2 YNNKEL (reference sequence). The CDR3 contains 16 residues. CDR3 protein: CASSQELADSGNTIYF. CDR3 bases: TGTGCCAGCAGCCAAGAGTTGGCAGACTCTGGAAACACCATATATTTT.

The gene calls are TRBV10-2 and TRBJ1-2; D perhaps matches TRBD1 (6 bases). CDR1 is WSHSY, CDR2 SAAADI, per germline. The CDR3 runs to 13 residues. V lost 5 bases to trimming and J lost 6 bases, with 13 bases between them. The CDR3 sequence: CASSHTGRDGYTF. In nucleotides, the CDR3 is TGCGCCAGCAGTCACACAGGGAGAGATGGCTACACCTTC.

The V and J genes are TRBV28 and TRBJ2-7; 14 bases line up with TRBD2. Looked up from germline, CDR1 is MDHEN and CDR2 is SYDVKM. The CDR3 is 15 residues long. Trimming took 5 bases from V and 4 from J; bases not matched to a gene: 4. CDR3 bases: TGTGCCAGCAGTCCCCGGACTAGCGGGAGGTACGAGCAGTACTTC. It translates to CASSPRTSGRYEQYF.

This clonotype occurred many times. V and J are TRBV15 and TRBJ1-5; 10 bases align to TRBD1. V dropped 3 bases and J dropped 4; count of bases not matched to a gene: 6. The CDR3 is 16 residues long. Germline-derived CDR1 and CDR2 are LNHNV and YYDKDF (reference sequence). Here the CDR3 reads CATSSGTGVGNQPQHF. The CDR3, as DNA: TGTGCCACCAGCAGTGGGACAGGGGTGGGTAATCAGCCCCAGCATTTT.